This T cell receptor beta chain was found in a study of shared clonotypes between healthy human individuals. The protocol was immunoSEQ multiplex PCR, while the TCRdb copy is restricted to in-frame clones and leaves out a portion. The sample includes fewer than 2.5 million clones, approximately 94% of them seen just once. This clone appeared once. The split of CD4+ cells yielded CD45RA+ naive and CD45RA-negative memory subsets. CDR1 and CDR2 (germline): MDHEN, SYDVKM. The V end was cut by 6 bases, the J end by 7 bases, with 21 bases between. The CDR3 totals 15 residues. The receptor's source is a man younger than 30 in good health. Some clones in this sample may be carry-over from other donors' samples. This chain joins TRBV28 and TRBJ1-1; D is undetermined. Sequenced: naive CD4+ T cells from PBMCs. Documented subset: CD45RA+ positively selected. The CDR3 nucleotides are TGTGCCAGCAGCCGCTCGGGCCGCGGGATAGATGAAGCTTTCTTT. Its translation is CASSRSGRGIDEAFF.